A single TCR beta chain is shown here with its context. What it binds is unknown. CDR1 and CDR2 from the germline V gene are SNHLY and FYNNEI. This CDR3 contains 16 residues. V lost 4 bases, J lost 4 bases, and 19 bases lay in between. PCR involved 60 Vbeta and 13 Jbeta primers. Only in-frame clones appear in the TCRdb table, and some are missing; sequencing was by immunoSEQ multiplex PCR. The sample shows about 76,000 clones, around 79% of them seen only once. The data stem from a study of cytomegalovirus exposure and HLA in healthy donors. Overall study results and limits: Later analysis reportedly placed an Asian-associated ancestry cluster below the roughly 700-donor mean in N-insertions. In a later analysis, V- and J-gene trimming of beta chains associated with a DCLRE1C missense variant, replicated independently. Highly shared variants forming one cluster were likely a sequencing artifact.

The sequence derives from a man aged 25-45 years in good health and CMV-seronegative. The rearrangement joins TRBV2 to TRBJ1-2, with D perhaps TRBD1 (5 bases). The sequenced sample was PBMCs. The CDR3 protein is CASSVGEEGPSYGYTF. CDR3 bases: TGTGCCAGCAGTGTGGGGGAGGAGGGACCAAGCTATGGCTACACCTTC. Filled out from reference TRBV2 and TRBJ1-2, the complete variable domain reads EPEVTQTPSHQVTQMGQEVILRCVPISNHLYFYWYRQILGQKVEFLVSFYNNEISEKSEIFDDQFSVERPDGSNFTLKIRSTKLEDSAMYFCASSVGEEGPSYGYTFGSGTRLTVV.